Listed below are T cell receptor beta chains from one sample, sequenced in a study of cytomegalovirus exposure and HLA in healthy donors. Clones were sequenced by immunoSEQ multiplex PCR, and TCRdb holds only the in-frame ones, with some missing. The data hold roughly 150,000 clones, with approximately 77% observed a single time. What was sequenced was PBMCs. The source is a young man in good health and CMV-seronegative. CDR3s include the opening cysteine and the closing phenylalanine or tryptophan.

v_gene: TRBV15
j_gene: TRBJ2-3
CDR3aa: CATSRDPTSSGDTQYF

v_gene: TRBV28
j_gene: TRBJ2-7
CDR3aa: CASSPGGTGSYEQYF

v_gene: TRBV30
j_gene: TRBJ1-1
CDR3aa: CAWRTGGGDTEAFF

v_gene: TRBV5-3
j_gene: TRBJ2-7
CDR3aa: CARRGGLAGNYEQYF

v_gene: TRBV7-2
j_gene: TRBJ2-1
CDR3aa: CASSLVGSPSSYNEQFF

v_gene: TRBV4-3
j_gene: TRBJ1-3
CDR3aa: CASSQALRDRVGNTIYF

v_gene: TRBV6-1
j_gene: TRBJ1-1
CDR3aa: CASSQGGDTEAFF

v_gene: TRBV19
j_gene: TRBJ2-7
CDR3aa: CASSVTSGVREQYF

v_gene: TRBV7-9
j_gene: TRBJ2-1
CDR3aa: CSSSLGLVDGRDEQFF

v_gene: TRBV10-2
j_gene: TRBJ1-2
CDR3aa: CASSEGQGIGGYTF

v_gene: TRBV27
j_gene: TRBJ1-1
CDR3aa: CASSSGTENTEAFF

v_gene: TRBV7-8
j_gene: NA
CDR3aa: CASSPYRLAGGYEQYF

v_gene: TRBV6-1
j_gene: TRBJ2-5
CDR3aa: CASTVTGQAETQYF

v_gene: TRBV19
j_gene: TRBJ2-1
CDR3aa: CASSIDWGAPGDNEQFF

v_gene: TRBV10-3
j_gene: TRBJ2-5
CDR3aa: CASMDQQGETQYF

v_gene: TRBV11-2
j_gene: TRBJ2-3
CDR3aa: CASSLGAGGSTDTQYF

v_gene: TRBV7-2
j_gene: TRBJ1-2
CDR3aa: CASTPGQGYGYTF

v_gene: TRBV7-9
j_gene: TRBJ2-7
CDR3aa: CASSSPGLVDEQYF

v_gene: TRBV7-9
j_gene: TRBJ1-2
CDR3aa: CASGRTENYGYTF

v_gene: TRBV6-5
j_gene: TRBJ1-1
CDR3aa: CASRHGQAAFF

v_gene: TRBV27
j_gene: TRBJ2-2
CDR3aa: CASSWSGEGTGELFF

v_gene: TRBV19
j_gene: TRBJ1-1
CDR3aa: CASSIENRENTEAFF